Listed here are 2 T cell receptor beta chains from one sample, sequenced in a study of T cell responses to AZD1222 COVID-19 vaccine. Profiled with immunoSEQ multiplex PCR; TCRdb holds only in-frame clones, not every one. The table has fewer than 150,000 clones, 92% seen once. Specimen: peripheral blood, collected on day 0 of AZD1222 vaccination. The receptor set was obtained from an adult in good health.

V and J are TRBV18 and TRBJ1-2; 8 bases agree with TRBD1. Germline-derived CDR1 and CDR2 are KGHSH and LQKENI. The junction had 5 bases not matched to a gene; V was cut back by 0 bases and J by 5 bases. The CDR3 is made up of 15 amino acids. CDR3 loop: CASSPPGQALYGYTF. The CDR3, as DNA: TGTGCCAGCTCACCACCGGGACAGGCACTATATGGCTACACCTTC.

This clone was detected only once. This chain links TRBV27 with TRBJ1-1, with D possibly TRBD1 on 5 matching bases. CDR1 is MNHEY and CDR2 is SMNVEV in the germline V gene (reference sequence). Trimming took off 4 bases at V and 3 bases at J, with 18 bases between the two ends. The CDR3 is 16 residues long. CDR3 sequence: CASSSPRGDPHTEAFF. The CDR3 coding sequence is TGTGCCAGCAGTTCGCCTCGGGGGGACCCCCACACTGAAGCTTTCTTT.